Sequencing of this T cell receptor (beta chain) was carried out in a study of T-cell memory formation after mild COVID-19. Study summary: Largely donor-specific TCR clusters were found.

5'RACE with constant-segment primers built TCRalpha and TCRbeta cDNA libraries with UMIs. TCRdb used MiXCR to reprocess the 5' RACE reads, holding one entry per CDR3 protein. The top ten clones hold about 5.2% of a sample with some 120,000 distinct CDR3 sequences, about 17% of them seen once. CDR3 length: 14 residues. Trimming removed 8 bases at V and 2 bases at J, with 16 bases between. Germline V gene data show CDR1 as SNHLY and CDR2 as FYNNEI. To note about this clonotype: Its matching antigen is unknown.

Regarding the study as a whole: Contracting CD8+ clones were enriched in EMRA, CD4+ mainly in CM and EM. Contracting clones from day 15 to 85 showed balanced CD4/CD8; later expanders favored CD4+.

The material sequenced was PBMCs or a T cell subset sorted from them (not recorded which). The receptor's source is a man younger than 35 who had mild COVID-19 (a few samples of this study predate the infection). Cell type and time point are not known. The rearrangement joins TRBV2 to TRBJ2-7; D tentatively reads TRBD1 or TRBD2 (5 bases each). The CDR3 here is CASGLGPMAYEQYF. The CDR3 bases are TGTGCCAGCGGGCTGGGACCGATGGCCTACGAGCAGTACTTC.